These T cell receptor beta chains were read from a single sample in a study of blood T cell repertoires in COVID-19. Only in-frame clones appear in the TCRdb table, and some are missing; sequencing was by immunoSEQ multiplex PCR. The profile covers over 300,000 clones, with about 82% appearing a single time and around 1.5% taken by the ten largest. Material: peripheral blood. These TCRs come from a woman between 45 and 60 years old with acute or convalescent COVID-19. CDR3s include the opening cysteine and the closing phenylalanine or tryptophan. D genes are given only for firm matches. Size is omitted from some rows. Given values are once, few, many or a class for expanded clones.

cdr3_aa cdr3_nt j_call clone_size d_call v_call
CASSHLTRGGKNSPLHF TGTGCCAGCAGCCATCTCACCCGGGGGGGCAAAAATTCACCCCTCCACTTT TRBJ1-6 . . TRBV4-2
CASRHRRTGLNTEAFF TGTGCCAGCAGACACCGCCGGACAGGGCTGAACACTGAAGCTTTCTTT TRBJ1-1 . TRBD1 TRBV6-6
CASSLARDSSEKLFF TGTGCCAGCAGCTTAGCTCGGGACAGTAGTGAAAAACTGTTTTTT TRBJ1-4 . TRBD1 TRBV7-8
CASSLEVARGTDTQYF TGTGCCAGCAGCTTGGAAGTAGCTAGAGGCACAGATACGCAGTATTTT TRBJ2-3 . . TRBV5-4
CASSIEVAGGYETQYF TGTGCCAGTAGTATAGAGGTAGCGGGAGGTTATGAGACCCAGTACTTC TRBJ2-5 . TRBD2 TRBV19
CASSDFGSGELFF TGCGCCAGCAGTGACTTCGGTTCCGGGGAGCTGTTTTTT TRBJ2-2 . . TRBV10-2
CASSPKLASGSNEQFF TGTGCCAGCTCACCGAAGTTGGCTAGCGGGAGCAATGAGCAGTTCTTC TRBJ2-1 . TRBD2 TRBV18
CASSLGVSNNEQFF TGCGCCAGCAGCTTGGGAGTCTCGAACAATGAGCAGTTCTTC TRBJ2-1 once . TRBV5-1
CASSFTGRAGGEQFF TGTGCCAGCAGCTTTACCGGGAGGGCCGGGGGTGAGCAGTTCTTC TRBJ2-1 . TRBD2 TRBV11-2
CATSDSSSGRTYEQYF TGTGCCACCAGTGATAGTAGTAGCGGGAGGACCTACGAGCAGTACTTC TRBJ2-7 . TRBD2 TRBV24-1
CASSFLGAPYQETQYF TGTGCCAGCAGCTTCTTGGGGGCACCGTACCAAGAGACCCAGTACTTC TRBJ2-5 . . TRBV7-9
CAISGTGRRGNEQFF TGTGCCATCAGTGGCACAGGGAGAAGGGGCAATGAGCAGTTCTTC TRBJ2-1 . . TRBV10-3
CASSAYDWVYFGYTF TGTGCCAGCAGCGCGTACGACTGGGTCTATTTTGGCTACACCTTC TRBJ1-2 . . TRBV7-8
CAISESPGVGSTDTQYF TGTGCCATCAGTGAGTCCCCGGGAGTGGGGAGCACAGATACGCAGTATTTT TRBJ2-3 . . TRBV10-3
CAWNGQERYNEQFF TGTGCCTGGAATGGACAGGAGAGATACAATGAGCAGTTCTTC TRBJ2-1 . TRBD1 TRBV30
CASSVPGGASTQYF TGTGCCAGCAGTGTGCCGGGGGGCGCGTCTACGCAGTATTTT TRBJ2-3 . . TRBV5-6
CASSPSDRQETQYF TGTGCCAGCTCACCTTCCGACAGACAAGAGACCCAGTACTTC TRBJ2-5 . . TRBV18
CASSPPSDTEAFF TGTGCCAGCAGTCCCCCGTCCGACACTGAAGCTTTCTTT TRBJ1-1 . . TRBV12-3/TRBV12-4
CASSQDPGQGGSAYGYTF TGCGCCAGCAGCCAAGATCCGGGACAGGGAGGATCGGCGTATGGCTACACCTTC TRBJ1-2 few TRBD1 TRBV4-1
CASSNSEGTEAFF TGTGCCAGTAGTAACTCAGAGGGCACTGAAGCTTTCTTT TRBJ1-1 few . TRBV19
CASSLSQGQPQHF TGCGCCAGCAGCTTGTCGCAGGGTCAGCCCCAGCATTTT TRBJ1-5 . . TRBV5-1
CASSVTGVEETQYF TGTGCCAGCAGTGTGACGGGAGTAGAAGAGACCCAGTACTTC TRBJ2-5 . . TRBV2
CASSQGLAGGSEQYF TGTGCCAGTAGTCAGGGACTAGCGGGAGGCAGCGAGCAGTACTTC TRBJ2-7 once TRBD2 TRBV19
CASSPPKLANTGELFF TGTGCCAGCTCACCACCGAAACTAGCGAACACCGGGGAGCTGTTTTTT TRBJ2-2 few . TRBV18
CASIQAGALYNEQFF TGTGCCAGCATCCAAGCGGGAGCCTTATACAATGAGCAGTTCTTC TRBJ2-1 . TRBD2 TRBV27
CASSLEPNTEAFF TGCGCCAGCAGCTTGGAGCCGAACACTGAAGCTTTCTTT TRBJ1-1 . . TRBV5-1
CASSRGTSPYNEQFF TGTGCCAGCAGCCGAGGGACTAGCCCGTACAATGAGCAGTTCTTC TRBJ2-1 . TRBD2 TRBV3-1/TRBV3-2
CAWRASGDNYGYTF TGTGCCTGGAGAGCCTCGGGGGACAACTATGGCTACACCTTC TRBJ1-2 . . TRBV30
CASSSPGGLAGYEQYF TGCGCCAGCAGCTCCCCGGGGGGACTAGCGGGCTACGAGCAGTACTTC TRBJ2-7 . TRBD2 TRBV5-1
CASSLTGIDYGYTF TGTGCCAGCTCACTGACAGGGATCGACTATGGCTACACCTTC TRBJ1-2 few TRBD1 TRBV18
CASSADERDEQFF TGTGCCAGCTCAGCAGACGAACGGGATGAGCAGTTCTTC TRBJ2-1 few . TRBV18
CNPGNEAFF TGCAACCCGGGAAATGAAGCTTTCTTT TRBJ1-1 . . TRBV20-1
CASSFGRGRRPVNQPQHF TGTGCCAGCAGCTTTGGCAGGGGGCGCAGACCCGTCAATCAGCCCCAGCATTTT TRBJ1-5 . TRBD1 TRBV5-5
CASSQIIRDSTYYGYTF TGTGCCAGCAGCCAAATTATAAGGGACAGCACCTACTATGGCTACACCTTC TRBJ1-2 . TRBD1 TRBV4-2
CASSFNRGLAGYTF TGTGCCAGCAGCTTTAACAGGGGGCTGGCTGGCTACACCTTC TRBJ1-2 once TRBD1 TRBV5-6
CASSVGGVDTEAFF TGTGCCAGCAGCGTAGGGGGGGTTGACACTGAAGCTTTCTTT TRBJ1-1 . . TRBV9
CASRRDRGTGNTIYF TGTGCCAGCAGACGAGACAGGGGAACTGGAAACACCATATATTTT TRBJ1-3 . TRBD1 TRBV28
CATRQVTGEQFF TGTGCCACGCGACAGGTCACGGGCGAGCAGTTCTTC TRBJ2-1 . . TRBV6-5
CASSLTDFTVSTDTQYF TGCGCCAGCAGCTTGACGGACTTTACGGTTAGCACAGATACGCAGTATTTT TRBJ2-3 once . TRBV5-1
CASSPSTSRSPYEQYF TGTGCCAGCAGCCCTTCGACTAGTCGCAGTCCCTACGAGCAGTACTTC TRBJ2-7 . . TRBV7-2
CASRWTGNSYEQYF TGTGCCAGCAGATGGACAGGGAACTCCTACGAGCAGTACTTC TRBJ2-7 few TRBD1 TRBV28
CATSDRQGITDTQYF TGTGCCACCAGTGATAGACAGGGAATCACAGATACGCAGTATTTT TRBJ2-3 . TRBD1 TRBV24-1
CASSLLAGEVRSKFF TGCGCCAGCAGCTTACTAGCGGGAGAGGTCCGGAGTAAGTTCTTC TRBJ2-1 . TRBD2 TRBV5-1
CASSPTSTDTQYF TGTGCCAGCTCACCGACTAGCACAGATACGCAGTATTTT TRBJ2-3 . . TRBV18
CASSRGNTGELFF TGTGCCAGCAGTAGGGGGAACACCGGGGAGCTGTTTTTT TRBJ2-2 . . TRBV2
CASRGTKLRETQYF TGTGCCAGCAGGGGGACAAAACTGCGGGAGACCCAGTACTTC TRBJ2-5 . . TRBV7-9
CASSVEALAGAYEQYF TGTGCCAGCAGCGTAGAGGCCCTAGCGGGAGCCTACGAGCAGTACTTC TRBJ2-7 . TRBD2 TRBV9
CASSLAQGRSTEAFF TGCGCCAGCAGCTTGGCTCAGGGTAGGAGCACTGAAGCTTTCTTT TRBJ1-1 . . TRBV5-1
CASSSGQGGDTQYF TGCGCCAGCAGCTCTGGCCAGGGTGGAGATACGCAGTATTTT TRBJ2-3 . . TRBV5-1
CASSEALLGRRALYYEQYF TGTGCCAGCAGTGAAGCGCTTCTGGGACGGAGGGCCCTCTACTACGAGCAGTACTTC TRBJ2-7 few . TRBV2
CASSSKRSYNEQFF TGTGCCAGCAGCTCCAAGCGATCCTACAATGAGCAGTTCTTC TRBJ2-1 . . TRBV11-3
CASKFGGYEQYF TGTGCCAGCAAATTTGGAGGCTACGAGCAGTACTTC TRBJ2-7 . . TRBV28
CASSPSSGYYNEQFF TGTGCCAGCTCACCATCTAGCGGGTACTACAATGAGCAGTTCTTC TRBJ2-1 once TRBD2 TRBV18
CASIFRYNPGQVNTEAFF TGTGCCAGCATCTTCCGATACAACCCGGGACAGGTAAACACTGAAGCTTTCTTT TRBJ1-1 . TRBD1 TRBV27
CATSRDPRVDEQYF TGTGCCACCAGCAGAGACCCCAGGGTTGACGAGCAGTACTTC TRBJ2-7 . . TRBV15